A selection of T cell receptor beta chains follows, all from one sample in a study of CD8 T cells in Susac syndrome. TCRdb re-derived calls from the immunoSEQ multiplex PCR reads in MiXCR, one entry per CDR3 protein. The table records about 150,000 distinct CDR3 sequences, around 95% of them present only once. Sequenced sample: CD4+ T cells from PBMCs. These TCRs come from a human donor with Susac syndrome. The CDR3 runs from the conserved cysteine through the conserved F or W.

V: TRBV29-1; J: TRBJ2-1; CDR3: CSTTGGESYNEQFF
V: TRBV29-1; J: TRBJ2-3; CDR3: CSVVGRGVTDTQYF
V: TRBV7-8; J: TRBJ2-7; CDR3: CASSPHHSSYEQYF
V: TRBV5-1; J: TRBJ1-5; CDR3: CASSLEGYQPQHF
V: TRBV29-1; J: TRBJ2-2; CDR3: CSVGSNTGELFF
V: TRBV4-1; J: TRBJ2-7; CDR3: CASSQIVGSYEQYF
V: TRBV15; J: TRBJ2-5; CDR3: CATRSSGAFQETQYF
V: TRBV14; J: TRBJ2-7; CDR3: CASRRGNTYEQYF
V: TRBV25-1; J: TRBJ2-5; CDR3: CASSENRVAETQYF
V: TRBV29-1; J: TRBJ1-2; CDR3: CSAIQGNYDGYTF
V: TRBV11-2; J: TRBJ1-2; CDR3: CASSRGTPNYGYTF
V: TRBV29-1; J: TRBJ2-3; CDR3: CSVDGTGANTQYF
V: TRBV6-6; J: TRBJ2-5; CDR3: CASSYGAVVETQYF
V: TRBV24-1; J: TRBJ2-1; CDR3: CATSDTDRGREGEQFF